These 5 T cell receptor beta chains came from one sample sequenced in a study of long-term antiretroviral therapy in people with HIV. The libraries were made with immunoSEQ v3.0 at survey level. This table comes from immunoSEQ multiplex PCR, and its TCRdb copy is limited to in-frame clones, with some not included. The table shows roughly 30,000 clones, with over 65% occurring only once. Sequencing was performed on unsorted PBMCs, taken 4.7 to 5 years after starting antiretroviral therapy. The source is a man aged 35 to 55 with HIV.

The CDR3 nucleotides are TGTGCCAGCTCACTATCCGGGACTAACCACTGGGATGAGCAGTTCTTC. It yields the protein CASSLSGTNHWDEQFF. The J gene is TRBJ2-1, the V gene TRBV18, with 7 bases aligning to TRBD2. This CDR3 spans 16 amino acids. The trim removed 4 bases at V and 8 bases at J, leaving 14 bases unmatched. Germline CDR1 KGHSH, CDR2 LQKENI.

V gene TRBV6-1 combines with J gene TRBJ2-7; the D is unclear. Germline assignment: CDR1 MNHNS and CDR2 SASEGT. The ends were cut back, 6 bases at V and 4 bases at J, with 13 bases in the middle. The CDR3 has 13 amino acids. CDR3 sequence (DNA): TGTGCCAGCAGCCAAGGCGGAGAATACGAGCAGTACTTC. It yields the protein CASSQGGEYEQYF.

The rearrangement uses TRBV10-2 and TRBJ2-2; TRBD2 is a possible D gene (6 bases). The CDR3 sequence is 16 residues long. V lost 8 bases and J 0 bases, leaving 16 bases between the germline ends. Germline V lookup: CDR1 WSHSY, CDR2 SAAADI. The CDR3 sequence is CASRNLANTNTGELFF. The CDR3 DNA is TGCGCCAGCCGAAACCTAGCGAACACGAACACCGGGGAGCTGTTTTTT.

The chain employs TRBV10-2 and TRBJ2-7; D unclear. The CDR3 runs to 12 residues. Between the trimmed V and J ends, which lost 8 bases and 2 bases, there was a span of 10 bases. Germline V gene lookup returns CDR1 WSHSY and CDR2 SAAADI. The chain's CDR3 is CASGISPYEQYF. The CDR3, as DNA: TGCGCCAGCGGGATCTCCCCCTACGAGCAGTACTTC.

This chain joins TRBV4-3 and TRBJ2-1; weak D call: TRBD2 (6 bases). Per the germline V gene, CDR1 is LGHNA and CDR2 is YSLEER. The CDR3 extends over 15 amino acids. V was clipped by 0 bases and J by 3 bases, with 9 bases between them. The CDR3 is CASSQEMGGYNEQFF. CDR3 nucleotide sequence: TGCGCCAGCAGCCAAGAGATGGGGGGCTACAATGAGCAGTTCTTC.